This TCR beta chain came from a study of radiotherapy plus CTLA-4 blockade in lung cancer. The wider study: Objective responses emerged in over 15% of patients, and around 31% attained disease control. General observations from the study: Radiotherapy with ipilimumab was followed by blood expansion of tumor-derived clones.

This clone was recorded many times. The antigen remains unidentified. Participants had chemo-refractory metastatic non-small-cell lung cancer and were treated with focal radiation plus ipilimumab CTLA-4 blockade. The CDR3 length is 13 residues. With 3 bases removed from V and 2 bases from J, the gap between germline ends came to 8 bases. CDR1 and CDR2 from the germline V gene are SGDLS and YYNGEE. Generated by immunoSEQ multiplex PCR, the TCRdb table keeps only in-frame clones and is missing some. The sample holds about 120,000 clones; 75% to 80% are singletons and the top ten take roughly 5.3%. Sample: peripheral blood, taken from a patient treated with radiotherapy plus ipilimumab. The V call is TRBV9, the J call TRBJ2-5; D remains unclear. This TCR was recovered from a human donor with non-small cell lung cancer who had a partial response to radiotherapy plus ipilimumab. The CDR3 loop is CASSDTPQETQYF. The CDR3 nucleotides are TGTGCCAGCAGCGATACACCGCAAGAGACCCAGTACTTC. The full variable domain, completed using reference TRBV9 and TRBJ2-5, is DSGVTQTPKHLITATGQRVTLRCSPRSGDLSVYWYQQSLDQGLQFLIQYYNGEERAKGNILERFSAQQFPDLHSELNLSSLELGDSALYFCASSDTPQETQYFGPGTRLLVL.